The clone carrying this TCR beta chain appeared once. Its specificity is unknown. V gave up 1 base and J gave up 1 base; unmatched junction bases: 5. In germline, CDR1 is SGHRS, CDR2 YFSETQ. The CDR3 loop spans 15 amino acids. Splitting of each subset's genomic DNA was done evenly across several immunoSEQ plates. Data came from immunoSEQ multiplex PCR; TCRdb stores just in-frame clones and leaves some out. The table shows around 340,000 clones, with less than 75% occurring only once. This entry belongs to a study of shared clonotypes between healthy human individuals. Regarding the study as a whole: Generation probabilities of non-shared clonotypes were lower (relative to those shared by all four donors).

The sample consisted of memory CD4+ T cells sorted from blood. Specified subset: CD45RA-negative fraction. The source is a man aged 25 to 40 in good health. The chain carries TRBV5-1 and TRBJ2-7, with 7 bases lining up with TRBD2. CDR3: CASSLQGGDSYEQYF. In nucleotides, the CDR3 is TGCGCCAGCAGCTTGCAGGGAGGGGATTCCTACGAGCAGTACTTC. Filled out from reference TRBV5-1 and TRBJ2-7, the complete variable domain reads KAGVTQTPRYLIKTRGQQVTLSCSPISGHRSVSWYQQTPGQGLQFLFEYFSETQRNKGNFPGRFSGRQFSNSRSEMNVSTLELGDSALYLCASSLQGGDSYEQYFGPGTRLTVT.